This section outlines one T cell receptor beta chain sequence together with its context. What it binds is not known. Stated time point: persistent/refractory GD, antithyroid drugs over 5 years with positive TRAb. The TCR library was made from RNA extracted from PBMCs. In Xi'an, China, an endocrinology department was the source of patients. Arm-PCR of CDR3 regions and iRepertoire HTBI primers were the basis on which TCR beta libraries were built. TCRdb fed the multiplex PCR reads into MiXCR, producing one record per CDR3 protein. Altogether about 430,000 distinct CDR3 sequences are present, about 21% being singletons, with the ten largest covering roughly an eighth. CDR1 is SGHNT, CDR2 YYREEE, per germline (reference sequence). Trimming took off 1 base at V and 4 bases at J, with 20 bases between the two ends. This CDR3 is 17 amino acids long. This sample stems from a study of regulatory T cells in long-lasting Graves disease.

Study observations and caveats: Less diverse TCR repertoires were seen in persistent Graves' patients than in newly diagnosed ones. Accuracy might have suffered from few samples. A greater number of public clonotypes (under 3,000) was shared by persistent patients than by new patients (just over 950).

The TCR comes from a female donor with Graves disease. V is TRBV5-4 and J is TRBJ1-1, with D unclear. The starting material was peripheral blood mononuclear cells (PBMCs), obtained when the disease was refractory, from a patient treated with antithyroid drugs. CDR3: CASSLILAREIGTEAFF. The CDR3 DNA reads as TGTGCCAGCAGCTTGATCTTAGCCCGCGAAATTGGCACTGAAGCTTTCTTT.